Listed below are T cell receptor beta chains from one sample, sequenced in a study of shared clonotypes between healthy human individuals. Profiling relied on immunoSEQ multiplex PCR, and the TCRdb table lists in-frame clones only, not all of them. There are roughly 2.5 million clones in the sample; approximately 94% occur only once, and 0.13% to 0.15% lies in the top ten. The specimen was naive CD4+ T cells sorted from blood. The receptors here all came from a man younger than 35 in good health. Each CDR3 is given with its conserved first and last residue. The order of the fields is CDR3 DNA, CDR3 protein, V gene, J gene, D gene, clone size. The D gene is left open where the match is weak. For some rows the clone size is stated as once, few or many, or as a class when expanded; others skip it.

CDR3 DNA: TGTGCCAGCAGCTCGGGAAGGCGGAATTCACCCCTCCACTTT
CDR3 protein: CASSSGRRNSPLHF
V gene: TRBV5-6
J gene: TRBJ1-6
D gene: -
clone size: -

CDR3 DNA: TGTGCCAGCAGCTCGAGAATCGACAGAAGCTCCTATAATTCACCCCTCCACTTT
CDR3 protein: CASSSRIDRSSYNSPLHF
V gene: TRBV7-2
J gene: TRBJ1-6
D gene: -
clone size: once

CDR3 DNA: TGCGCCAGCAGCCAAGATGGATTCGGCACAGATACGCAGTATTTT
CDR3 protein: CASSQDGFGTDTQYF
V gene: TRBV4-1
J gene: TRBJ2-3
D gene: -
clone size: -

CDR3 DNA: TGTGCCAGCAGTCCAGGAGGGGGTGTCTCCTACGAGCAGTACTTC
CDR3 protein: CASSPGGGVSYEQYF
V gene: TRBV28
J gene: TRBJ2-7
D gene: -
clone size: -

CDR3 DNA: TGTGCCAGCAGCCACCGGGACAGGGTACGGTCTAGGGAGACCCAGTACTTC
CDR3 protein: CASSHRDRVRSRETQYF
V gene: TRBV11-2
J gene: TRBJ2-5
D gene: TRBD1
clone size: -

CDR3 DNA: TGCGCCAGCAGCTTGGTCGCTAGCGGGGGGACCGGGGAGCTGTTTTTT
CDR3 protein: CASSLVASGGTGELFF
V gene: TRBV5-1
J gene: TRBJ2-2
D gene: TRBD2
clone size: -

CDR3 DNA: TGTGCCAGCAGCTTAAAAGGGCTGAACACTGAAGCTTTCTTT
CDR3 protein: CASSLKGLNTEAFF
V gene: TRBV7-3
J gene: TRBJ1-1
D gene: -
clone size: -

CDR3 DNA: TGTGCCAGCAGCTTGACGGGGTTTCGTGGCTACACCTTC
CDR3 protein: CASSLTGFRGYTF
V gene: TRBV2
J gene: TRBJ1-2
D gene: -
clone size: -

CDR3 DNA: TGCGCCAGCCGAACGACAGGGGGTCTGAACACTGAAGCTTTCTTT
CDR3 protein: CASRTTGGLNTEAFF
V gene: TRBV5-1
J gene: TRBJ1-1
D gene: TRBD1
clone size: -

CDR3 DNA: TGTGCCAGCAGTTCAAGGGTCACAGATACGCAGTATTTT
CDR3 protein: CASSSRVTDTQYF
V gene: TRBV6-1
J gene: TRBJ2-3
D gene: -
clone size: -

CDR3 DNA: TGTGCTAGCAGCCCCCTCGGCGGGAAAGAGACCCAGTACTTC
CDR3 protein: CASSPLGGKETQYF
V gene: TRBV7-7
J gene: TRBJ2-5
D gene: -
clone size: -

CDR3 DNA: TGTGCCAGCAGCCCCGGGCATACCGGGGAGCTGTTTTTT
CDR3 protein: CASSPGHTGELFF
V gene: TRBV6-5
J gene: TRBJ2-2
D gene: -
clone size: few

CDR3 DNA: TGTGCCAGCAGTATACAGGACTCTGGAAACACCATATATTTT
CDR3 protein: CASSIQDSGNTIYF
V gene: TRBV6-5
J gene: TRBJ1-3
D gene: -
clone size: -

CDR3 DNA: TGTGCCAGCTCACCACTGACTAGCGGGGTAGGCACAGATACGCAGTATTTT
CDR3 protein: CASSPLTSGVGTDTQYF
V gene: TRBV18
J gene: TRBJ2-3
D gene: TRBD2
clone size: -

CDR3 DNA: TGTGCCAGCAGCGTTGTGGGTTCTGGAAACACCATATATTTT
CDR3 protein: CASSVVGSGNTIYF
V gene: TRBV7-2
J gene: TRBJ1-3
D gene: -
clone size: -

CDR3 DNA: TGTGCCAGCAGTGACTGGGCAACTAATGAAAAACTGTTTTTT
CDR3 protein: CASSDWATNEKLFF
V gene: TRBV2
J gene: TRBJ1-4
D gene: -
clone size: -

CDR3 DNA: TGTGCCAGCAGCTCGACAGGGTTTGAAAAACTGTTTTTT
CDR3 protein: CASSSTGFEKLFF
V gene: TRBV5-6
J gene: TRBJ1-4
D gene: TRBD1
clone size: -

CDR3 DNA: TGTGCCAGCAGCTTATTAGGGCAGATAGGCACAGATACGCAGTATTTT
CDR3 protein: CASSLLGQIGTDTQYF
V gene: TRBV13
J gene: TRBJ2-3
D gene: -
clone size: -

CDR3 DNA: TGCAGCGTCGCTAGCGGAGCTAACACCGGGGAGCTGTTTTTT
CDR3 protein: CSVASGANTGELFF
V gene: TRBV29-1
J gene: TRBJ2-2
D gene: TRBD2
clone size: -

CDR3 DNA: TGTGCCAGCTCGTCCGACGGATTCTCTGGAAACACCATATATTTT
CDR3 protein: CASSSDGFSGNTIYF
V gene: TRBV18
J gene: TRBJ1-3
D gene: -
clone size: -

CDR3 DNA: TGCGCCAGCAGCTTTGGTTCAGGGGGCTCCTACAATGAGCAGTTCTTC
CDR3 protein: CASSFGSGGSYNEQFF
V gene: TRBV5-1
J gene: TRBJ2-1
D gene: TRBD1
clone size: -

CDR3 DNA: TGTGCCAGCAGCAACCGGGACAGGGCTAGTGAAGCTTTCTTT
CDR3 protein: CASSNRDRASEAFF
V gene: TRBV7-6
J gene: TRBJ1-1
D gene: TRBD1
clone size: -

CDR3 DNA: TGTGCCATCAGAGGACTAGCGGGAGGGCCAGGTGGGGCCGGGGAGCTGTTTTTT
CDR3 protein: CAIRGLAGGPGGAGELFF
V gene: TRBV10-3
J gene: TRBJ2-2
D gene: TRBD2
clone size: -

CDR3 DNA: TGTGCCAGCATTGCGGGAGGGAGGCCCTACGAGCAGTACTTC
CDR3 protein: CASIAGGRPYEQYF
V gene: TRBV6-6
J gene: TRBJ2-7
D gene: TRBD2
clone size: -

CDR3 DNA: TGTGCCAGCAGCCTAAGTTACGCGAGCTCCTACGAGCAGTACTTC
CDR3 protein: CASSLSYASSYEQYF
V gene: TRBV5-4
J gene: TRBJ2-7
D gene: -
clone size: -

CDR3 DNA: TGTGCCAGTAAGGCCAGTCGGCTCGACGAGCAGTACTTC
CDR3 protein: CASKASRLDEQYF
V gene: TRBV19
J gene: TRBJ2-7
D gene: -
clone size: once

CDR3 DNA: TGTGCCAGCAGTCACAACAGTATCGTGGACTCACCCCTCCACTTT
CDR3 protein: CASSHNSIVDSPLHF
V gene: TRBV2
J gene: TRBJ1-6
D gene: -
clone size: -

CDR3 DNA: TGTGCGACATACGGGAGGTGGGAAACTGAAAAACTGTTTTTT
CDR3 protein: CATYGRWETEKLFF
V gene: TRBV7-9
J gene: TRBJ1-4
D gene: -
clone size: -

CDR3 DNA: TGTGCCAGCTCACCACAATCTGGGATGAACACTGAAGCTTTCTTT
CDR3 protein: CASSPQSGMNTEAFF
V gene: TRBV18
J gene: TRBJ1-1
D gene: -
clone size: -

CDR3 DNA: TGTGCCAGCAGTTTACGGGGTGGGAACACTGAAGCTTTCTTT
CDR3 protein: CASSLRGGNTEAFF
V gene: TRBV28
J gene: TRBJ1-1
D gene: -
clone size: -

CDR3 DNA: TGTGCCAGCAGCTCACAGGCGTATAATTCACCCCTCCACTTT
CDR3 protein: CASSSQAYNSPLHF
V gene: TRBV7-9
J gene: TRBJ1-6
D gene: -
clone size: -

CDR3 DNA: TGCAGCGGTAGGGGACAGTCTAGGTTCGGTTTTGGAGCTTTCTTT
CDR3 protein: CSGRGQSRFGFGAFF
V gene: TRBV29-1
J gene: TRBJ1-1
D gene: TRBD1
clone size: -

CDR3 DNA: TGTGCCAGCAGCCTGGACAGGGGGCTATCCTACGAGCAGTACTTC
CDR3 protein: CASSLDRGLSYEQYF
V gene: TRBV7-2
J gene: TRBJ2-7
D gene: TRBD1
clone size: -